The rows below give T cell receptor beta chains drawn from one sample of a study of control samples from healthy donors and cancer patients. Profiling relied on immunoSEQ multiplex PCR, and the TCRdb table lists in-frame clones only, not all of them. The table includes around 190,000 clones, 90% detected once. The sequencing sample was made of blood. The receptors come from a woman aged 45 to 65 in good health. Each CDR3 is given with its conserved first and last residue. The D gene is left open where the match is weak. Clone size appears in some rows only: once, few, many, or a class for an expanded clone.

CDR3 length: 13
clone size: .
D gene: .
V gene: TRBV6-2/TRBV6-3
J gene: TRBJ1-2
CDR3 protein: CASSYSENYGYTF
CDR3 DNA: TGTGCCAGCAGTTACTCGGAAAACTATGGCTACACCTTC

CDR3 length: 15
clone size: .
D gene: TRBD2
V gene: TRBV7-4
J gene: TRBJ2-1
CDR3 protein: CASSRVSGAYNEQFF
CDR3 DNA: TGTGCCAGCAGCCGAGTGAGCGGGGCCTACAATGAGCAGTTCTTC

CDR3 length: 14
clone size: .
D gene: TRBD1
V gene: TRBV10-3
J gene: TRBJ2-3
CDR3 protein: CAIRGDSSTDTQYF
CDR3 DNA: TGTGCCATCAGGGGGGACAGCAGCACAGATACGCAGTATTTT

CDR3 length: 14
clone size: .
D gene: TRBD1
V gene: TRBV18
J gene: TRBJ2-7
CDR3 protein: CASSPTGTAYEQYF
CDR3 DNA: TGTGCCAGCTCACCGACCGGGACAGCCTACGAGCAGTACTTC

CDR3 length: 15
clone size: .
D gene: .
V gene: TRBV5-6
J gene: TRBJ2-1
CDR3 protein: CASEVRGPPNNEQFF
CDR3 DNA: TGTGCCAGCGAAGTAAGAGGGCCCCCCAACAATGAGCAGTTCTTC

CDR3 length: 14
clone size: .
D gene: TRBD1
V gene: TRBV28
J gene: TRBJ1-2
CDR3 protein: CASSAGTATHGYTF
CDR3 DNA: TGTGCCAGCAGTGCCGGGACAGCGACCCATGGCTACACCTTC

CDR3 length: 14
clone size: .
D gene: .
V gene: TRBV27
J gene: TRBJ1-5
CDR3 protein: CASNPLVARQPQHF
CDR3 DNA: TGTGCCAGCAACCCCCTTGTGGCTCGCCAGCCCCAGCATTTT

CDR3 length: 15
clone size: .
D gene: .
V gene: TRBV5-4
J gene: TRBJ1-2
CDR3 protein: CASSLDGLGLLGYTF
CDR3 DNA: TGTGCCAGCAGCTTAGACGGGTTGGGTCTATTAGGCTACACCTTC

CDR3 length: 14
clone size: .
D gene: .
V gene: TRBV12-5
J gene: TRBJ1-1
CDR3 protein: CATTTGDPFGEAFF
CDR3 DNA: TGTGCTACCACAACGGGAGATCCTTTTGGTGAAGCTTTCTTT

CDR3 length: 13
clone size: .
D gene: TRBD1
V gene: TRBV7-2
J gene: TRBJ1-2
CDR3 protein: CASSPRDRAGYTF
CDR3 DNA: TGTGCCAGCAGCCCAAGGGACAGGGCGGGCTACACCTTC

CDR3 length: 18
clone size: .
D gene: TRBD1
V gene: TRBV7-8
J gene: TRBJ1-5
CDR3 protein: CASSLVRSPGQVSQPQHF
CDR3 DNA: TGTGCCAGCAGCTTAGTGCGGTCCCCGGGACAGGTTTCTCAGCCCCAGCATTTT

CDR3 length: 16
clone size: .
D gene: .
V gene: TRBV11-1
J gene: TRBJ2-2
CDR3 protein: CASSNNGGLNTGELFF
CDR3 DNA: TGTGCCAGCAGCAATAACGGGGGACTGAACACCGGGGAGCTGTTTTTT

CDR3 length: 14
clone size: .
D gene: .
V gene: TRBV30
J gene: TRBJ2-3
CDR3 protein: CAWSGGLPTDTQYF
CDR3 DNA: TGTGCCTGGAGTGGCGGACTCCCCACAGATACGCAGTATTTT

CDR3 length: 16
clone size: .
D gene: TRBD1
V gene: TRBV24-1
J gene: TRBJ2-1
CDR3 protein: CATSDPTGTGFDEQFF
CDR3 DNA: TGTGCCACCAGTGACCCTACCGGGACAGGGTTCGATGAGCAGTTCTTC

CDR3 length: 9
clone size: .
D gene: .
V gene: TRBV28
J gene: TRBJ2-1
CDR3 protein: CASSFSQFF
CDR3 DNA: TGTGCCAGCAGTTTCTCACAGTTCTTC

CDR3 length: 15
clone size: .
D gene: TRBD1
V gene: TRBV2
J gene: TRBJ1-4
CDR3 protein: CASSEGGQGFEKLFF
CDR3 DNA: TGTGCCAGCAGTGAAGGGGGACAGGGGTTTGAAAAACTGTTTTTT

CDR3 length: 16
clone size: .
D gene: .
V gene: TRBV5-8
J gene: TRBJ1-5
CDR3 protein: CASSLDSYQRNQPQHF
CDR3 DNA: TGTGCCAGCAGCTTGGACAGCTATCAGAGGAATCAGCCCCAGCATTTT

CDR3 length: 15
clone size: .
D gene: .
V gene: TRBV28
J gene: TRBJ1-2
CDR3 protein: CASSSPAGPNYGYTF
CDR3 DNA: TGTGCCAGCAGTTCACCGGCAGGGCCTAACTATGGCTACACCTTC

CDR3 length: 12
clone size: .
D gene: .
V gene: TRBV3-1/TRBV3-2
J gene: TRBJ2-7
CDR3 protein: CASSLQNGEQYF
CDR3 DNA: TGTGCCAGCAGCCTCCAGAACGGCGAGCAGTACTTC

CDR3 length: 14
clone size: .
D gene: .
V gene: TRBV30
J gene: TRBJ2-5
CDR3 protein: CAWRTRDKKETQYF
CDR3 DNA: TGTGCCTGGCGGACCCGGGACAAGAAAGAGACCCAGTACTTC

CDR3 length: 15
clone size: .
D gene: .
V gene: TRBV5-5
J gene: TRBJ1-1
CDR3 protein: CASSLEGDTSTEAFF
CDR3 DNA: TGTGCCAGCAGCTTGGAAGGAGATACTAGCACTGAAGCTTTCTTT

CDR3 length: 15
clone size: .
D gene: .
V gene: TRBV21-1
J gene: TRBJ1-5
CDR3 protein: CASSKRWGDNQPQHF
CDR3 DNA: TGTGCCAGCAGCAAAAGATGGGGGGATAATCAGCCCCAGCATTTT

CDR3 length: 13
clone size: .
D gene: .
V gene: TRBV28
J gene: TRBJ2-7
CDR3 protein: CASSWGPPYEQYF
CDR3 DNA: TGTGCCAGCAGTTGGGGGCCCCCCTACGAGCAGTACTTC

CDR3 length: 15
clone size: .
D gene: TRBD1
V gene: TRBV7-2
J gene: TRBJ1-1
CDR3 protein: CASSSGQGGYTEAFF
CDR3 DNA: TGTGCCAGCAGCTCCGGACAGGGAGGGTACACTGAAGCTTTCTTT

CDR3 length: 12
clone size: .
D gene: .
V gene: TRBV2
J gene: TRBJ1-5
CDR3 protein: CASSGQRSPQHF
CDR3 DNA: TGTGCCAGCAGTGGTCAGCGGTCACCCCAGCATTTT

CDR3 length: 16
clone size: .
D gene: TRBD1
V gene: TRBV2
J gene: TRBJ1-5
CDR3 protein: CASSERGGQGVQPQHF
CDR3 DNA: TGTGCCAGCAGTGAAAGGGGGGGACAGGGTGTACAGCCCCAGCATTTT

CDR3 length: 16
clone size: once
D gene: .
V gene: TRBV7-9
J gene: TRBJ1-4
CDR3 protein: CASSEQARPTNEKLFF
CDR3 DNA: TGTGCCAGCAGCGAACAAGCCAGGCCCACTAATGAAAAACTGTTTTTT

CDR3 length: 16
clone size: .
D gene: TRBD2
V gene: TRBV4-3
J gene: TRBJ2-7
CDR3 protein: CASSQVLTGGYYEQYF
CDR3 DNA: TGCGCCAGCAGCCAAGTATTAACGGGAGGATACTACGAGCAGTACTTC

CDR3 length: 13
clone size: .
D gene: .
V gene: TRBV9
J gene: TRBJ2-2
CDR3 protein: CASSDQLTGELFF
CDR3 DNA: TGTGCCAGCAGCGACCAGCTCACCGGGGAGCTGTTTTTT

CDR3 length: 15
clone size: few
D gene: .
V gene: TRBV6-5
J gene: TRBJ1-2
CDR3 protein: CASSYTRQANYGYTF
CDR3 DNA: TGTGCCAGCAGTTACACCCGACAGGCTAACTATGGCTACACCTTC

CDR3 length: 13
clone size: once
D gene: .
V gene: TRBV7-6
J gene: TRBJ2-1
CDR3 protein: CASSLVGYNEQFF
CDR3 DNA: TGTGCCAGCAGCTTAGTAGGGTACAATGAGCAGTTCTTC

CDR3 length: 14
clone size: .
D gene: TRBD1
V gene: TRBV19
J gene: TRBJ1-2
CDR3 protein: CASSPTGVGDGYTF
CDR3 DNA: TGTGCCAGTTCCCCTACAGGGGTGGGAGATGGCTACACCTTC

CDR3 length: 13
clone size: .
D gene: .
V gene: TRBV27
J gene: TRBJ1-4
CDR3 protein: CASSSGGGEKLFF
CDR3 DNA: TGTGCCAGCAGTAGCGGGGGCGGTGAAAAACTGTTTTTT

CDR3 length: 12
clone size: .
D gene: .
V gene: TRBV28
J gene: TRBJ1-1
CDR3 protein: CASSFGGFEAFF
CDR3 DNA: TGTGCCAGCAGTTTTGGGGGGTTCGAAGCTTTCTTT

CDR3 length: 18
clone size: few
D gene: .
V gene: TRBV5-4
J gene: TRBJ1-3
CDR3 protein: CASSLAMAGRFSGNTIYF
CDR3 DNA: TGTGCCAGCAGCTTGGCGATGGCAGGGAGATTCTCTGGAAACACCATATATTTT

CDR3 length: 20
clone size: once
D gene: TRBD2
V gene: TRBV11-3
J gene: TRBJ2-2
CDR3 protein: CASSPSWLAGPRGYTGELFF
CDR3 DNA: TGTGCCAGCAGCCCATCGTGGCTAGCGGGGCCCCGAGGGTACACCGGGGAGCTGTTTTTT

CDR3 length: 13
clone size: .
D gene: .
V gene: TRBV28
J gene: TRBJ2-2
CDR3 protein: CASTLANTGELFF
CDR3 DNA: TGTGCTAGCACACTGGCAAACACCGGGGAGCTGTTTTTT

CDR3 length: 13
clone size: .
D gene: .
V gene: TRBV3-1/TRBV3-2
J gene: TRBJ2-1
CDR3 protein: CASSQERLAEQFF
CDR3 DNA: TGTGCCAGCAGCCAAGAGAGGCTAGCAGAGCAGTTCTTC

CDR3 length: 15
clone size: .
D gene: TRBD2
V gene: TRBV18
J gene: TRBJ2-1
CDR3 protein: CASSPPTSRYNEQFF
CDR3 DNA: TGTGCCAGCTCACCACCGACTAGCAGGTACAATGAGCAGTTCTTC

CDR3 length: 13
clone size: .
D gene: .
V gene: TRBV7-6
J gene: TRBJ1-1
CDR3 protein: CASSGQLNTEAFF
CDR3 DNA: TGTGCCAGCAGCGGACAGCTGAACACTGAAGCTTTCTTT

CDR3 length: 13
clone size: .
D gene: .
V gene: TRBV19
J gene: TRBJ2-1
CDR3 protein: CASSMTPYNEQFF
CDR3 DNA: TGTGCCAGTAGTATGACACCATACAATGAGCAGTTCTTC

CDR3 length: 15
clone size: .
D gene: TRBD1
V gene: TRBV5-1
J gene: TRBJ1-6
CDR3 protein: CASSLGGGSNSPLHF
CDR3 DNA: TGCGCCAGCAGCTTAGGAGGGGGCTCGAATTCACCCCTCCACTTT

CDR3 length: 17
clone size: .
D gene: .
V gene: TRBV7-2
J gene: TRBJ2-6
CDR3 protein: CASSDPGRHSGANVLTF
CDR3 DNA: TGTGCCAGCAGCGACCCGGGACGGCACTCTGGGGCCAACGTCCTGACTTTC

CDR3 length: 18
clone size: .
D gene: .
V gene: TRBV3-1/TRBV3-2
J gene: TRBJ1-4
CDR3 protein: CASSQDLRLTRGAGKLFF
CDR3 DNA: TGTGCCAGCAGCCAAGATCTAAGGCTTACTCGGGGCGCGGGGAAACTGTTTTTT

CDR3 length: 14
clone size: .
D gene: .
V gene: TRBV3-1/TRBV3-2
J gene: TRBJ1-1
CDR3 protein: CASSQTVGETEAFF
CDR3 DNA: TGTGCCAGCAGCCAAACGGTTGGGGAGACTGAAGCTTTCTTT

CDR3 length: 15
clone size: few
D gene: .
V gene: TRBV19
J gene: TRBJ1-1
CDR3 protein: CASSIGMDMNTEAFF
CDR3 DNA: TGTGCCAGTAGTATAGGGATGGACATGAACACTGAAGCTTTCTTT

CDR3 length: 13
clone size: .
D gene: .
V gene: TRBV5-6
J gene: TRBJ1-2
CDR3 protein: CASSAVANYGYTF
CDR3 DNA: TGTGCCAGCAGCGCAGTAGCTAACTATGGCTACACCTTC

CDR3 length: 14
clone size: .
D gene: .
V gene: TRBV6-5
J gene: TRBJ1-5
CDR3 protein: CASTPGIGNQPQHF
CDR3 DNA: TGTGCCAGCACCCCAGGGATAGGGAATCAGCCCCAGCATTTT

CDR3 length: 15
clone size: few
D gene: .
V gene: TRBV14
J gene: TRBJ2-1
CDR3 protein: CASSARLGAYNEQFF
CDR3 DNA: TGTGCCAGCAGCGCCCGACTAGGAGCCTACAATGAGCAGTTCTTC

CDR3 length: 14
clone size: .
D gene: .
V gene: TRBV2
J gene: TRBJ1-2
CDR3 protein: CASIMGQADYGYTF
CDR3 DNA: TGTGCCAGTATAATGGGGCAGGCGGACTATGGCTACACCTTC

CDR3 length: 15
clone size: .
D gene: TRBD2
V gene: TRBV20-1
J gene: TRBJ2-2
CDR3 protein: CSASPGGPRSGELFF
CDR3 DNA: TGCAGTGCTAGTCCGGGAGGGCCAAGATCCGGGGAGCTGTTTTTT

CDR3 length: 14
clone size: .
D gene: .
V gene: TRBV5-4
J gene: TRBJ1-4
CDR3 protein: CASSDDGPNEKLFF
CDR3 DNA: TGTGCCAGCAGCGACGACGGACCAAATGAAAAACTGTTTTTT

CDR3 length: 15
clone size: .
D gene: TRBD1
V gene: TRBV5-6
J gene: TRBJ2-2
CDR3 protein: CASSLSNRGTGELFF
CDR3 DNA: TGTGCCAGCAGCTTGTCCAACAGGGGGACCGGGGAGCTGTTTTTT

CDR3 length: 16
clone size: .
D gene: TRBD2
V gene: TRBV9
J gene: TRBJ2-1
CDR3 protein: CASSAAASGTYSEQFF
CDR3 DNA: TGTGCCAGCAGCGCCGCCGCTAGCGGTACCTACAGTGAGCAGTTCTTC

CDR3 length: 15
clone size: few
D gene: .
V gene: TRBV28
J gene: TRBJ2-7
CDR3 protein: CASRLRGTSSYEQYF
CDR3 DNA: TGTGCCAGCAGACTCAGGGGGACTAGCTCCTACGAGCAGTACTTC